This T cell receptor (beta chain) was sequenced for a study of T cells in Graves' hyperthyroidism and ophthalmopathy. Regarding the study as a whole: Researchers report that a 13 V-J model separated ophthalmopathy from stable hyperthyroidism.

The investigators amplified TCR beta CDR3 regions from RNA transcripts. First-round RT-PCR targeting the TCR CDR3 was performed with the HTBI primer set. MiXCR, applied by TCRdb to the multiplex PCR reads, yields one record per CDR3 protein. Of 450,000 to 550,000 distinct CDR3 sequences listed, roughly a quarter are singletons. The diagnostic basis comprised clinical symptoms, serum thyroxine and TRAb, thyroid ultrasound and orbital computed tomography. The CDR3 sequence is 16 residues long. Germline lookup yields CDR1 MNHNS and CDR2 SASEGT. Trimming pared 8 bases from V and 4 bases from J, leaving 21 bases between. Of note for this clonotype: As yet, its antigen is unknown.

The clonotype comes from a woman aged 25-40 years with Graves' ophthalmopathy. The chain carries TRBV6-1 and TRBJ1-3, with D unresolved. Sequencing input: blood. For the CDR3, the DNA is TGTGCCAGCGGAGGGATCCTGAGCGGGGTCGGAAACACCATATATTTT. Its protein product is CASGGILSGVGNTIYF.